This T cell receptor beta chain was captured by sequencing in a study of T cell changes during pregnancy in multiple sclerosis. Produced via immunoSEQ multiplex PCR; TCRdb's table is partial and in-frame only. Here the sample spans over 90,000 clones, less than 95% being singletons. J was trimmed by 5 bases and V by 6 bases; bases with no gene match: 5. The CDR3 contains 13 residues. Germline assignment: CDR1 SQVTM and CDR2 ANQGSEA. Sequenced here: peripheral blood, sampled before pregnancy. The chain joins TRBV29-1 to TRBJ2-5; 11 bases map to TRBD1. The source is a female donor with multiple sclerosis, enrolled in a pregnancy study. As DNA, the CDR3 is TGCAGCGTCCGGGACAGGGGGATCGAGACCCAGTACTTC. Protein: CSVRDRGIETQYF.